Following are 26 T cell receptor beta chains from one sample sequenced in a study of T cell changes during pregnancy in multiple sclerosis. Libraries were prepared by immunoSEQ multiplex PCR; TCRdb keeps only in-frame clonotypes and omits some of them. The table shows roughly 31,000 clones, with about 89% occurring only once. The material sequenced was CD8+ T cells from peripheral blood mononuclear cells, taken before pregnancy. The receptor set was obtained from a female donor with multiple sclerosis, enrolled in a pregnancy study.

The CDR3 loop reads CASSRLGGPSYNEQFF. For the CDR3, the DNA is TGCGCCAGCAGCCGACTGGGGGGGCCCTCCTACAATGAGCAGTTCTTC. This chain joins TRBV4-3 and TRBJ2-1; tentatively, D is TRBD2 (7 bases). V lost 4 bases and J lost 0, with 13 bases in between. Germline V CDR1 and CDR2: LGHNA, YSLEER. The CDR3 contains 16 residues.

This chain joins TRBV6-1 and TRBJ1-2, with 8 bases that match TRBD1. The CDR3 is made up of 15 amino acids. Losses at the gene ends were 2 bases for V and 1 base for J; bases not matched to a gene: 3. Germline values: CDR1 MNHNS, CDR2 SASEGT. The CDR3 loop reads CASSELDRDNYGYTF. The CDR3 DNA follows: TGTGCCAGCAGTGAATTGGACAGGGATAACTATGGCTACACCTTC.

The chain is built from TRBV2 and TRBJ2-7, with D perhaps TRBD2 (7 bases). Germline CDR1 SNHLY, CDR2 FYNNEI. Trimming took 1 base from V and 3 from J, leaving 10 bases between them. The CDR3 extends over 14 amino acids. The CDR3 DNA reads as TGTGCCAGCAGTGAAGGCGGGGGCATCTACGAGCAGTACTTC. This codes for CASSEGGGIYEQYF.

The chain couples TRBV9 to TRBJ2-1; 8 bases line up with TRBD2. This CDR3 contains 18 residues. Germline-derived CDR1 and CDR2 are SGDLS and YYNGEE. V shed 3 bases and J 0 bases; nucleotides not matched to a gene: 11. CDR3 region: CASSAGLWAGGSYNEQFF. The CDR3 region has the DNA TGTGCCAGCAGCGCGGGACTATGGGCGGGGGGCTCCTACAATGAGCAGTTCTTC.

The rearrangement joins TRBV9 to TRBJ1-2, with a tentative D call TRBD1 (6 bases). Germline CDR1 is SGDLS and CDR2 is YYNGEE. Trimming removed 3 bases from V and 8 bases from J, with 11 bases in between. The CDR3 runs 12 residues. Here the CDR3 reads CASSARGYGYTF. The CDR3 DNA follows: TGTGCCAGCAGCGCTAGGGGGTACGGCTACACCTTC.

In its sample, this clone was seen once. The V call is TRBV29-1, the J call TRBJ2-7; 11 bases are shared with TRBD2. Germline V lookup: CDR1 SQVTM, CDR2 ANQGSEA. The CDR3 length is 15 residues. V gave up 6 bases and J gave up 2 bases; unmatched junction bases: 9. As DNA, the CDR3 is TGCAGCGTCTTAGCGGGGGGGCCAGGCCCCTACGAGCAGTACTTC. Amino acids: CSVLAGGPGPYEQYF.

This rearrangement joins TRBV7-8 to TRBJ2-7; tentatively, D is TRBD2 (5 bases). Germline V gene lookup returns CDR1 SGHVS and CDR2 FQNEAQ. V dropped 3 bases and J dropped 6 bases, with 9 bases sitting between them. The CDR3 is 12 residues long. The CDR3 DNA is TGTGCCAGCAGCTTGAGGGCGGTCGAGCAGTACTTC. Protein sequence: CASSLRAVEQYF.

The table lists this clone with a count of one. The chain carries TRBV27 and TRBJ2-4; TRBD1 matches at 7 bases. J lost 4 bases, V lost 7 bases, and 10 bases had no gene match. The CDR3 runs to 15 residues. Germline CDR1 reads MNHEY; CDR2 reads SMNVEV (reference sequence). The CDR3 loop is CASTPSRDSKNIQYF. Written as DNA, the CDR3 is TGTGCCAGCACCCCAAGCCGGGACAGTAAAAACATTCAGTACTTC.

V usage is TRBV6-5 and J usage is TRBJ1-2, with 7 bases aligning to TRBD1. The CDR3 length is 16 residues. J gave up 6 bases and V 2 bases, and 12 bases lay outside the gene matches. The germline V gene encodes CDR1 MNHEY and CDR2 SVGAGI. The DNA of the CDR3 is TGTGCCAGCAGTTACCGTGAAGGGGGCTTTGAGGATGGCTACACCTTC. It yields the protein CASSYREGGFEDGYTF.

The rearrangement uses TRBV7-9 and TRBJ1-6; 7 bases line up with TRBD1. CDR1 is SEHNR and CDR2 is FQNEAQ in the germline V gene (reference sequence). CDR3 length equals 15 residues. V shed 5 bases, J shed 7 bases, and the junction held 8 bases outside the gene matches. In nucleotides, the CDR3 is TGTGCCAGCAGCGGGCGACAGGACAGGAATTCACCCCTCCACTTT. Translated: CASSGRQDRNSPLHF.

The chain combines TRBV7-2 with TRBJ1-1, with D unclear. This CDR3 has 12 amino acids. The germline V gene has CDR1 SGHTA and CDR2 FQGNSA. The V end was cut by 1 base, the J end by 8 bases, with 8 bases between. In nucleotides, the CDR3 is TGTGCCAGCAGCTTAGATCCCAGGGAAGCTTTCTTT. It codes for CASSLDPREAFF.

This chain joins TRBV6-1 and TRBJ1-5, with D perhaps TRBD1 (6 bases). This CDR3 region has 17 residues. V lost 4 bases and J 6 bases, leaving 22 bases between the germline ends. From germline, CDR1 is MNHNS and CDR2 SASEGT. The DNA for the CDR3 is TGTGCCAGCAGTGTGGGCCCCCCTCAGGGGAAGGTTCAGCCCCAGCATTTT. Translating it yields CASSVGPPQGKVQPQHF.

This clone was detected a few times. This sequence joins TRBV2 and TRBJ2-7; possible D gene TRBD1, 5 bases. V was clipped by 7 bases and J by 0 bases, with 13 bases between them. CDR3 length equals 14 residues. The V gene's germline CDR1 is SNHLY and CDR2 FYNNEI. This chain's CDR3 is CASKEGASSYEQYF. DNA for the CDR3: TGTGCCAGCAAGGAAGGGGCGAGCTCCTACGAGCAGTACTTC. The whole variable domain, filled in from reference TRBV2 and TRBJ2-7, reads EPEVTQTPSHQVTQMGQEVILRCVPISNHLYFYWYRQILGQKVEFLVSFYNNEISEKSEIFDDQFSVERPDGSNFTLKIRSTKLEDSAMYFCASKEGASSYEQYFGPGTRLTVT.

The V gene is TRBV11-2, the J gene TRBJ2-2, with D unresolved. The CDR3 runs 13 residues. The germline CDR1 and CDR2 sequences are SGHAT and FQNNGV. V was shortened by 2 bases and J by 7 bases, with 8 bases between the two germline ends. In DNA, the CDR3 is TGTGCCAGCAGCTTAATGGCCCGCGGGGAGCTGTTTTTT. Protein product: CASSLMARGELFF.

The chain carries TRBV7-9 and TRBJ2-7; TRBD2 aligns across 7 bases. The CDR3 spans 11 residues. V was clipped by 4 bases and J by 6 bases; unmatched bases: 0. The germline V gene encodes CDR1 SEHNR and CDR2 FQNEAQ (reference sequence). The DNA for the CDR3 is TGTGCCAGCAGCTGGGGGGGCGAGCAGTACTTC. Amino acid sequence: CASSWGGEQYF.

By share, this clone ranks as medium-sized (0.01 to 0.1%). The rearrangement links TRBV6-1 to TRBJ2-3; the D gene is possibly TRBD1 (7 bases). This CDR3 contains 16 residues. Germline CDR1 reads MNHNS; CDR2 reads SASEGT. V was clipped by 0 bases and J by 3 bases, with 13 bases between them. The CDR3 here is CASSEAIQGGTDTQYF. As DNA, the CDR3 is TGTGCCAGCAGTGAAGCGATCCAGGGGGGAACAGATACGCAGTATTTT.

This CDR3 is CASSRDGGTEAFF. CDR3 bases: TGTGCCAGCAGCCGAGATGGGGGGACTGAAGCTTTCTTT. The rearrangement joins TRBV7-9 to TRBJ1-1; weak D call: TRBD1 (5 bases). CDR3 length: 13 amino acids. Trimming left V 5 bases short and J 5 bases short, with 12 bases between. Per germline, CDR1 SEHNR and CDR2 FQNEAQ (reference sequence).

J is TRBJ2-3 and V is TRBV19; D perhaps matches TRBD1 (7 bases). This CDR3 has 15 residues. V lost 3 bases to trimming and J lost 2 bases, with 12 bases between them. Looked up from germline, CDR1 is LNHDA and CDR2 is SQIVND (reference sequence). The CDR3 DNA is TGTGCCAGTAGTATGGAGGGGGCCCTCACAGATACGCAGTATTTT. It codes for CASSMEGALTDTQYF.

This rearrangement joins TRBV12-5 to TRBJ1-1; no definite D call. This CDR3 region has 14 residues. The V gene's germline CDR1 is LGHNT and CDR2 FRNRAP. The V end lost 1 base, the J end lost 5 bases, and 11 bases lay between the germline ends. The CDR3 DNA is TGTGCTAGTGGTTTGGAGACGGCGGGGACTGAAGCTTTCTTT. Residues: CASGLETAGTEAFF.

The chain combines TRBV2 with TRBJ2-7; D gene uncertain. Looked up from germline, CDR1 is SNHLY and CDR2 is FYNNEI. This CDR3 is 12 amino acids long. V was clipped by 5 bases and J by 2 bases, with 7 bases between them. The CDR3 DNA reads TGTGCCAGCAGTTATGAGCCCTACGAGCAGTACTTC. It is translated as CASSYEPYEQYF. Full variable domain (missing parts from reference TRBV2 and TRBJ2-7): EPEVTQTPSHQVTQMGQEVILRCVPISNHLYFYWYRQILGQKVEFLVSFYNNEISEKSEIFDDQFSVERPDGSNFTLKIRSTKLEDSAMYFCASSYEPYEQYFGPGTRLTVT.

CDR3 coding DNA: TGTGCCAGCAGCTTGACCCTCACAGAAAACTATGGCTACACCTTC. Its protein is CASSLTLTENYGYTF. The chain employs TRBV5-6 and TRBJ1-2; D remains ambiguous. Germline CDR1 SGHDT, CDR2 YYEEEE. Trimming pared 1 base from V and 2 bases from J, leaving 12 bases between. There are 15 residues in the CDR3.

Here the CDR3 reads CAISDSQGSRPYNEQFF. DNA for the CDR3: TGTGCCATCAGTGATAGTCAGGGAAGTAGGCCCTACAATGAGCAGTTCTTC. This chain uses TRBV10-3 with TRBJ2-1; the D gene is possibly TRBD1 (5 bases). Per the germline V gene, CDR1 is ENHRY and CDR2 is SYGVKD. This CDR3 spans 17 amino acids. Trimming removed 3 bases at V and 2 bases at J, with 17 bases between.

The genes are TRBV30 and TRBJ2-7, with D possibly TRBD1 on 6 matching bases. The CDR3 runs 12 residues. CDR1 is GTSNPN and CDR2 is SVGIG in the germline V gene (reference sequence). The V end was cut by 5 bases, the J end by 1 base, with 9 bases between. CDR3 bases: TGTGCCTGGGGGGACACTTCCTACGAGCAGTACTTC. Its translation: CAWGDTSYEQYF. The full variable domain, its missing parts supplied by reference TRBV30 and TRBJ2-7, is SQTIHQWPATLVQPVGSPLSLECTVEGTSNPNLYWYRQAAGRGLQLLFYSVGIGQISSEVPQNLSASRPQDRQFILSSKKLLLSDSGFYLCAWGDTSYEQYFGPGTRLTVT.

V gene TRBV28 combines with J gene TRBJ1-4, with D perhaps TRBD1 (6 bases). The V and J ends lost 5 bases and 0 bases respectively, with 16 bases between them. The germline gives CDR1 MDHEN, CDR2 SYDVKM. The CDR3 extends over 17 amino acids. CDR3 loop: CASSPQTGFATNEKLFF. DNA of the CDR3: TGTGCCAGCAGTCCCCAGACAGGCTTTGCAACTAATGAAAAACTGTTTTTT.

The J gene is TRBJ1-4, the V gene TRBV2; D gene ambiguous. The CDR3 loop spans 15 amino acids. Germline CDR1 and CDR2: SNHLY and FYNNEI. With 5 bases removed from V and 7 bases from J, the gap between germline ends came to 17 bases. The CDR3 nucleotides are TGTGCCAGCAGTCGGACTCCGGCCGGGAGTGAAAAACTGTTTTTT. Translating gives CASSRTPAGSEKLFF.

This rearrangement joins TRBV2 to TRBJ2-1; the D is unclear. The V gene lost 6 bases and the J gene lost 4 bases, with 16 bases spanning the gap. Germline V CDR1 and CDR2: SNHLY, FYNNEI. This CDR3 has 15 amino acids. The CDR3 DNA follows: TGTGCCAGCAGCCACGCGGCAAATCCTTACAATGAGCAGTTCTTC. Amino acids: CASSHAANPYNEQFF.